The 27 T cell receptor beta chains in this list originate from one sample, sequenced in a study of Graves' ophthalmopathy and Graves' hyperthyroidism. Amplified material comprised TCR beta CDR3 regions derived from RNA transcripts. RT-PCR was first run with HTBI primers, then multiplex PCR in a second round. MiXCR, applied by TCRdb to the multiplex PCR reads, yields one record per CDR3 protein. The profile shows about 1.2 million distinct CDR3 sequences, around a third of them singletons. What was sequenced was peripheral blood or thyroid tissue (not recorded which). Every receptor here comes from an adult man with Graves' hyperthyroidism.

Concerning this clonotype: One end of the junction varies from germline; a read error may be responsible. The chain combines TRBV28 with TRBJ1-4; perhaps TRBD1 as D (5 bases). CDR1 and CDR2 (germline): MDHEN, SYDVKM. The CDR3 contains 14 residues. The DNA for the CDR3 is TGTGTCAGCAGTACGGCCCAGGGAAGCGAAAAACTGTTTTTT. It specifies CVSSTAQGSEKLFF. Using reference TRBV28 and TRBJ1-4 for the parts outside the CDR3, the full variable domain is DVKVTQSSRYLVKRTGEKVFLECVQDMDHENMFWYRQDPGLGLRLIYFSYDVKMKEKGDIPEGYSVSREKKERFSLILESASTNQTSMYLCVSSTAQGSEKLFFGSGTQLSVL.

This clonotype was detected ten times or more. V is TRBV5-1 and J is TRBJ1-1; TRBD1 matches at 7 bases. The CDR3 spans 15 residues. Losses at the gene ends were 2 bases for V and 0 bases for J; bases not matched to a gene: 4. The germline V gene has CDR1 SGHRS and CDR2 YFSETQ. As DNA, the CDR3 is TGCGCCAGCAGCTTCCAGGGGGGGATGAACACTGAAGCTTTCTTT. Translation gives CASSFQGGMNTEAFF.

The V gene is TRBV20-1, the J gene TRBJ2-7; D gene unclear. This CDR3 contains 14 residues. Germline CDR1 DFQATT, CDR2 SNEGSKA (reference sequence). V was trimmed by 6 bases and J by 7 bases, leaving 22 bases between them. CDR3 in amino acids: CSAGPAAEVGEQYF. Written as DNA, the CDR3 is TGCAGTGCAGGACCGGCTGCCGAAGTGGGTGAGCAGTACTTC.

This clonotype was found many times. The gene calls are TRBV20-1 and TRBJ2-3; 7 bases are a match to TRBD1. V lost 2 bases and J lost 0; bases outside the gene matches: 5. CDR1 and CDR2 (germline): DFQATT, SNEGSKA (reference sequence). The length of the CDR3 is 15 residues. Written as DNA, the CDR3 is TGCAGTGCTAGATTTGGGGACAGAAGCACAGATACGCAGTATTTT. Protein: CSARFGDRSTDTQYF.

The chain recombines TRBV7-9 with TRBJ2-7; D possibly corresponds to TRBD1 (7 bases). From germline, CDR1 is SEHNR and CDR2 FQNEAQ (reference sequence). Trimming removed 4 bases from V and 8 bases from J, with 15 bases in between. CDR3 length equals 13 residues. The CDR3 reads CASSSRQGGQQYF. The CDR3, as DNA: TGTGCCAGCAGCTCTCGACAGGGAGGTCAGCAGTACTTC.

The table lists this clonotype with many counts. CDR3 in amino acids: CASSLTGEFRGYTF. In nucleotides, the CDR3 is TGTGCCAGCAGTTTGACAGGGGAATTTCGTGGCTACACCTTC. V usage is TRBV12-3 or TRBV12-4 and J usage is TRBJ1-2; 8 bases map to TRBD1. Trimming cost V 3 bases and J 7 bases; bases outside gene matches: 7. The CDR3 consists of 14 residues.

This clonotype was observed a handful of times. V and J are TRBV6-2 or TRBV6-3 and TRBJ2-7, with TRBD1 matching over 10 bases. Trimming at V came to 7 bases and at J to 3 bases, leaving 12 bases not matched to a gene. The CDR3 totals 16 residues. Germline V gene lookup returns CDR1 MNHEY and CDR2 SVGEGT. In DNA form, the CDR3 reads TGTGCCAGCACCGACACACCGGGACAGGGGATCTACGAGCAGTACTTC. Translating it yields CASTDTPGQGIYEQYF.

The CDR3 reads CASSLGGDESPLHF. The CDR3 DNA sequence: TGTGCCAGCAGCCTGGGGGGGGATGAATCACCCCTCCACTTT. The chain recombines TRBV6-6 with TRBJ1-6, with a tentative D call TRBD1 (5 bases). V lost 6 bases, J lost 10 bases, and 16 bases lay in between. The germline V gene encodes CDR1 MNHNY and CDR2 SVGAGI (reference sequence). This CDR3 comprises 14 residues.

Remarks on this clonotype: The junction does not match germline at one end; this may be a read error. J is TRBJ1-4 and V is TRBV7-4; D may be TRBD1 (5 bases). Germline V CDR1 and CDR2: SGHVT, SQSDAQ. This CDR3 is built from 18 residues. CDR3: CASSLVFDATATNEKLFF. In nucleotides, the CDR3 is TGTGCCAGCAGTTTAGTATTCGACGCGACAGCAACTAATGAAAAACTGTTTTTT.

This clonotype was found a few times. The V gene is TRBV12-3 or TRBV12-4, the J gene TRBJ2-5; either TRBD1 or TRBD2 may supply D (5 bases each). The CDR3 has 14 residues. The V gene lost 2 bases and the J gene lost 13 bases, with 20 bases spanning the gap. The CDR3 nucleotides are TGTGCCAGCAGTTTAATTGGGGGTTCTGGTCCTGTGTACTTC. Protein product: CASSLIGGSGPVYF.

This clonotype was recorded at least ten times. The rearrangement joins TRBV12-3 or TRBV12-4 to TRBJ1-5, with TRBD1 identical over 7 bases. The CDR3 has 14 amino acids. The V and J ends lost 0 bases and 4 bases, in that order; junction bases with no gene match: 0. Here the CDR3 DNA reads TGTGCCAGCAGTTTAGCGGACAGGAATCAGCCCCAGCATTTT. Amino acid sequence: CASSLADRNQPQHF.

This clonotype came up many times. This sequence joins TRBV29-1 and TRBJ2-6, with D hard to call. This CDR3 spans 16 amino acids. With 4 bases removed from V and 2 bases from J, the gap between germline ends came to 15 bases. Germline CDR1 and CDR2: SQVTM and ANQGSEA. CDR3 amino acids: CSVGSREAPGANVLTF. The DNA for the CDR3 is TGCAGCGTTGGATCGAGAGAAGCCCCTGGGGCCAACGTCCTGACTTTC.

There are many counts of this clonotype. J is TRBJ2-7 and V is TRBV29-1; 8 bases are shared with TRBD2. From germline, CDR1 is SQVTM and CDR2 ANQGSEA. Trimming cost V 5 bases and J 4 bases; bases outside gene matches: 7. The CDR3 is 13 amino acids. The CDR3 nucleotides read TGCAGCGTTCGAAGCGGGGGAGGATACGAGCAGTACTTC. Amino acids: CSVRSGGGYEQYF.

Note on this clonotype: One end of the junction does not line up with germline, which may come from a read error. This chain joins TRBV4-1 and TRBJ2-7; D not resolved. The CDR3 spans 14 residues. Germline values: CDR1 MGHRA, CDR2 YSYEKL. The DNA for the CDR3 is TGTGCCAGCAGCCAAGATCTTTTGCGGTACGAGCAGTACTTC. It codes for CASSQDLLRYEQYF.

Note on this clonotype: The CDR3 does not close with the conserved phenylalanine or tryptophan, likely indicating a read error. The limits of the CDR3 on the DNA are not certain, so only TCRdb's listed CDR3 is given. This rearrangement joins TRBV10-3 to TRBJ2-5; TRBD1 was called by the table and not checked on the DNA. In germline, CDR1 is ENHRY, CDR2 SYGVKD. The CDR3 contains 11 residues when both ends are counted. The CDR3 protein is CAITHSTGGFI.

The chain has TRBV30 and TRBJ1-2; 7 bases agree with TRBD1. The J segment lost 6 bases and the V segment lost 0 bases, leaving 10 bases of the junction unmatched. From germline, CDR1 is GTSNPN and CDR2 SVGIG (reference sequence). The CDR3 runs to 15 residues. CDR3 coding DNA: TGTGCCTGGAGTGTAACTGGACAGGCACTGGATGGCTACACCTTC. As protein: CAWSVTGQALDGYTF.

This clonotype was detected a few times. This rearrangement joins TRBV20-1 to TRBJ1-5; a possible D gene is TRBD1 (5 bases). This CDR3 comprises 13 residues. Deletions cut 4 bases from V and 5 bases from J, with 12 bases between. Per germline, CDR1 DFQATT and CDR2 SNEGSKA (reference sequence). DNA of the CDR3: TGCAGTGCTACCGATGACAGTGATCAGCCCCAGCATTTT. Its protein product is CSATDDSDQPQHF.

The V call is TRBV7-6, the J call TRBJ1-6; D is unresolved. CDR3 length: 14 residues. Germline CDR1 is SGHVS and CDR2 is FNYEAQ. V was trimmed by 1 base and J by 10 bases, leaving 11 bases between them. The CDR3 coding sequence is TGTGCCAGCAGCTTAGAAGGATTCCGATCACCCCTCCACTTT. Protein product: CASSLEGFRSPLHF.

CDR3 sequence reads: CATSRDPLWELFF. For the CDR3, the DNA is TGTGCCACCAGCAGAGATCCCCTGTGGGAGCTGTTTTTT. The chain recombines TRBV15 with TRBJ2-2; D is unresolved. V lost 0 bases and J lost 9, with 8 bases in between. Per the germline V gene, CDR1 is LNHNV and CDR2 is YYDKDF (reference sequence). CDR3 size: 13 residues.

V and J are TRBV19 and TRBJ1-2; possibly TRBD1 for D (6 bases). CDR1 LNHDA and CDR2 SQIVND come from the germline V gene (reference sequence). Trimming shortened V by 3 bases and J by 8 bases, and 13 bases separated the two germline ends. This CDR3 spans 13 amino acids. CDR3 nucleotides: TGTGCCAGTAGTATCGGCGGGGGCGTGGGCTACACCTTC. Amino acid sequence: CASSIGGGVGYTF.

In this sample, this clonotype turned up many times. This chain joins TRBV10-3 and TRBJ2-2; 7 positions agree with TRBD1. Germline loops: CDR1 ENHRY, CDR2 SYGVKD. The V gene end was trimmed by 7 bases and the J gene end by 1 base; junction bases not matched to a gene: 3. This CDR3 has 14 amino acids. Written as DNA, the CDR3 is TGTGCCATCACTAGGACAGGGAACACCGGGGAGCTGTTTTTT. Protein: CAITRTGNTGELFF.

This clonotype was counted ten times or more. V is TRBV12-3 or TRBV12-4 and J is TRBJ1-5; D remains unclear. The V end lost 3 bases, the J end lost 6 bases, and 6 bases lay between the germline ends. The CDR3 loop spans 12 amino acids. The CDR3 reads CASSFSAQPQHF. For the CDR3, the DNA is TGTGCCAGCAGTTTTTCGGCTCAGCCCCAGCATTTT.

This sequence joins TRBV10-3 and TRBJ1-2, with 11 bases lining up with TRBD1. Germline V gene data show CDR1 as ENHRY and CDR2 as SYGVKD. Germline trimming cut 4 bases from V and 8 bases from J; bases unmatched to any gene: 6. The CDR3 length is 14 residues. For the CDR3, the DNA is TGTGCCATCAGTGCGGGACAGGGGGGTAACGGCTACACCTTC. Translating it yields CAISAGQGGNGYTF.

This clonotype turned up a few times. V is TRBV7-9 and J is TRBJ2-2, with 14 bases matching TRBD2. This CDR3 comprises 16 residues. CDR1 SEHNR and CDR2 FQNEAQ come from the germline V gene (reference sequence). V lost 4 bases and J lost 5; bases outside the gene matches: 3. The CDR3, as DNA: TGTGCCAGCAGCTCGGGGACTAGCGGGAGAACCGGGGAGCTGTTTTTT. It is translated as CASSSGTSGRTGELFF.

The chain employs TRBV9 and TRBJ1-5; tentatively, D is TRBD1 (5 bases). The germline gives CDR1 SGDLS, CDR2 YYNGEE. The CDR3 totals 14 residues. The V and J ends lost 3 bases and 5 bases respectively, with 12 bases between them. The CDR3 is CASSGGRADQPQHF. The CDR3 region has the DNA TGTGCCAGCAGCGGGGGGAGGGCCGATCAGCCCCAGCATTTT.

The chain links TRBV28 to TRBJ1-2, with TRBD1 as a possible D gene (5 bases). CDR1 and CDR2 (germline): MDHEN, SYDVKM. The CDR3 is 12 amino acids. The V end lost 7 bases, the J end lost 6 bases, and 12 bases lay between the germline ends. CDR3 region: CASTALGDGYTF. The CDR3 DNA sequence: TGTGCCAGCACCGCCTTAGGGGATGGCTACACCTTC.

On this clonotype: Since the CDR3 does not end with the conserved phenylalanine or tryptophan, this likely comes from a read error. The limits of the CDR3 on the DNA are not certain, so only TCRdb's listed CDR3 is given. V usage is TRBV11-2 and J usage is TRBJ1-3; the table gives TRBD1 as D, unverified against the DNA. The CDR3 length is 8 residues, termini included. Germline CDR1 SGHAT, CDR2 FQNNGV. The CDR3 sequence: CASSLPGG.